The rows below give T cell receptor beta chains drawn from one sample of a study of T cells in Graves' hyperthyroidism and ophthalmopathy. TCRdb ran MiXCR on the multiplex PCR reads and lists one entry per CDR3 protein. This table has roughly 530,000 distinct CDR3 sequences, roughly a sixth appearing once. Sequencing used blood. These receptors came from a young woman with Graves' ophthalmopathy. The CDR3 runs from the conserved cysteine through the conserved F or W. The D gene is left open where the match is weak. Size values are once, few and many counts, or a class for expanded clones, and some rows have none.

d_call j_call clone_size v_call cdr3_aa cdr3_nt
. TRBJ2-1 . TRBV5-1 CASSLRNYNEQFF TGCGCCAGCAGCTTGCGGAACTACAATGAGCAGTTCTTC
. TRBJ2-1 . TRBV4-1 CASSQALQGGYNEQFF TGCGCCAGCAGCCAAGCTCTACAGGGAGGGTACAATGAGCAGTTCTTC
. TRBJ1-1 many TRBV7-2 CASSLDSANTEAFF TGTGCCAGCAGCTTAGATTCGGCGAACACTGAAGCTTTCTTT
. TRBJ2-1 . TRBV7-9 CASSPLSWGPYNEQFF TGTGCCAGCAGCCCCCTTTCATGGGGCCCCTACAATGAGCAGTTCTTC
. TRBJ2-7 few TRBV6-1 CASWDTSYEQYF TGTGCCAGTTGGGACACCTCCTACGAGCAGTACTTC
. TRBJ1-2 few TRBV4-1 CASSMALVDGYTF TGCGCCAGCAGCATGGCCCTGGTCGATGGCTACACCTTC
. TRBJ1-1 many TRBV7-9 CASSLPPNLGPQLRAEAFF TGTGCCAGCAGCTTACCCCCAAATCTGGGACCACAACTACGAGCTGAAGCTTTCTTT
TRBD2 TRBJ2-1 few TRBV5-1 CASSPGTSGESYNEQFF TGCGCCAGCAGCCCCGGTACTAGCGGGGAGTCCTACAATGAGCAGTTCTTC
. TRBJ2-6 few TRBV19 CASSMGDRGANVLTF TGTGCCAGTAGTATGGGGGATAGGGGGGCCAACGTCCTGACTTTC
. TRBJ2-7 . TRBV30 CAWSSPGVSSYEQYF TGTGCCTGGAGTAGTCCGGGCGTCAGCTCCTACGAGCAGTACTTC
. TRBJ2-2 few TRBV14 CASSQASAGELFF TGTGCCAGCAGCCAAGCGAGCGCCGGGGAGCTGTTTTTT
. TRBJ1-2 . TRBV29-1 CSVSGGCTF TGCAGCGTTTCAGGAGGCTGCACCTTC
. TRBJ2-3 . TRBV20-1 CSGASSTDTQYF TGCAGTGGTGCTAGCAGCACAGATACGCAGTATTTT
TRBD2 TRBJ2-5 few TRBV4-1 CASSRAPGLSEEETQYF TGCGCCAGCAGCCGTGCACCGGGACTATCAGAAGAAGAGACCCAGTACTTC
TRBD1 TRBJ1-2 . TRBV5-4 CASSFIQGDYGYTF TGTGCCAGCAGCTTTATACAGGGGGACTATGGCTACACCTTC
. TRBJ2-5 many TRBV7-9 CASSKQGPETQYF TGTGCCAGCAGCAAACAGGGACCAGAGACCCAGTACTTC
TRBD2 TRBJ2-5 few TRBV6-5 CASSYDWTGGGQETQYF TGTGCCAGCAGTTACGATTGGACGGGAGGGGGCCAAGAGACCCAGTACTTC
. TRBJ2-3 . TRBV6-2/TRBV6-3 CASSYPSASGRTDTQYF TGTGCCAGCAGTTACCCCTCGGCGAGCGGGCGCACAGATACGCAGTATTTT
. TRBJ1-2 few TRBV20-1 CSARIPQGNYGYTF TGCAGTGCTAGAATCCCGCAGGGGAACTATGGCTACACCTTC
. TRBJ2-1 many TRBV9 CASSVLGGGYNEQFF TGTGCCAGCAGCGTACTAGGGGGTGGGTACAATGAGCAGTTCTTC
TRBD2 TRBJ2-7 many TRBV11-2 CASSPYREAEQYF TGTGCCAGCAGCCCATATCGGGAGGCCGAGCAGTACTTC
. TRBJ2-7 many TRBV27 CASSFMGRVGEQYF TGTGCCAGCAGTTTCATGGGCAGGGTAGGCGAGCAGTACTTC
TRBD2 TRBJ2-7 many TRBV30 CAWENSGRGYEQYF TGTGCCTGGGAAAATAGCGGGAGAGGGTACGAGCAGTACTTC
. TRBJ1-4 many TRBV30 CAWNHGTTNEKLFF TGTGCCTGGAATCACGGGACAACTAATGAAAAACTGTTTTTT
TRBD1 TRBJ2-7 few TRBV4-3 CASSQVGGDRANEQYF TGCGCCAGCAGCCAAGTGGGGGGGGACAGGGCAAACGAGCAGTACTTC
. TRBJ2-7 few TRBV5-8 CASSLGDRFYEQYF TGTGCCAGCAGCTTGGGGGACCGCTTCTACGAGCAGTACTTC
. TRBJ1-5 . TRBV9 CASSVESGDQPQHF TGTGCCAGCAGCGTAGAATCAGGGGATCAGCCCCAGCATTTT
TRBD2 TRBJ2-5 many TRBV29-1 CSVGSGLAGERETQYF TGCAGCGTTGGGTCGGGACTAGCGGGAGAAAGGGAGACCCAGTACTTC
. TRBJ1-1 few TRBV20-1 CSARTGSGTEAFF TGCAGTGCTAGAACCGGGTCGGGCACTGAAGCTTTCTTT
TRBD1 TRBJ2-7 . TRBV9 CASSGGDRVYEQYF TGTGCCAGCAGCGGTGGGGACAGGGTCTACGAGCAGTACTTC
. TRBJ2-5 many TRBV2 CAMIPDSLQETQYF TGTGCCATGATTCCGGACAGCCTCCAAGAGACCCAGTACTTC
. TRBJ1-5 . TRBV5-8 CASSQSAQGGQPQHF TGCGCCAGCAGCCAATCAGCCCAGGGCGGGCAGCCCCAGCATTTT
TRBD1 TRBJ1-1 many TRBV11-2 CASSWTGTENTEAFF TGTGCCAGCAGCTGGACCGGGACAGAGAACACTGAAGCTTTCTTT
. TRBJ1-2 many TRBV12-3/TRBV12-4 CASSLNEGYTF TGTGCCAGCAGTTTAAATGAAGGCTACACCTTC
. TRBJ2-1 many TRBV9 CASSVQGGGNEQFF TGTGCCAGCAGCGTACAGGGGGGCGGCAATGAGCAGTTCTTC
TRBD1 TRBJ2-1 many TRBV7-6 CASSLGAGTGDDEQFF TGTGCCAGCAGCTTAGGGGCCGGGACAGGGGACGATGAGCAGTTCTTC
. TRBJ1-4 . TRBV19 CASSLEWTEKLFF TGTGCCAGTAGTTTGGAGTGGACAGAAAAACTGTTTTTT
TRBD1 TRBJ1-4 few TRBV18 CASSRGQGGPNEKLFF TGTGCCAGCTCACGCGGACAGGGGGGTCCTAATGAAAAACTGTTTTTT
TRBD1 TRBJ2-7 many TRBV3-1 CASGLTGTSYEQYF TGTGCCAGCGGACTGACAGGGACCTCCTACGAGCAGTACTTC
TRBD2 TRBJ2-3 many TRBV5-6 CASSLEAGLAGRHTQYF TGTGCCAGCAGCTTGGAAGCCGGACTAGCGGGAAGGCATACGCAGTATTTT
TRBD1 TRBJ2-5 many TRBV28 CASSLGQGSVETQYF TGTGCCAGCAGTTTGGGACAGGGTAGTGTTGAGACCCAGTACTTC
. TRBJ1-2 few TRBV12-5 CASGLNNVYGYTF TGTGCTAGTGGTTTGAACAACGTCTATGGCTACACCTTC
TRBD1 TRBJ2-2 many TRBV27 CASSFFPTGATGELFF TGTGCCAGCAGTTTCTTCCCCACAGGGGCGACCGGGGAGCTGTTTTTT
. TRBJ2-7 . TRBV10-3 CAISELTVSEQYF TGTGCCATCAGTGAGCTGACAGTCAGCGAGCAGTACTTC
. TRBJ2-6 few TRBV27 CASRTTGANVLTF TGTGCCAGCAGAACTACTGGGGCCAACGTCCTGACTTTC
TRBD2 TRBJ2-1 . TRBV20-1 CSALTGTSGGITYNEQFF TGCAGTGCCTTGACCGGGACTAGCGGGGGGATAACCTACAATGAGCAGTTCTTC
. TRBJ1-1 many TRBV7-9 CASSLGEATEAFF TGTGCCAGCAGCTTAGGCGAGGCCACTGAAGCTTTCTTT